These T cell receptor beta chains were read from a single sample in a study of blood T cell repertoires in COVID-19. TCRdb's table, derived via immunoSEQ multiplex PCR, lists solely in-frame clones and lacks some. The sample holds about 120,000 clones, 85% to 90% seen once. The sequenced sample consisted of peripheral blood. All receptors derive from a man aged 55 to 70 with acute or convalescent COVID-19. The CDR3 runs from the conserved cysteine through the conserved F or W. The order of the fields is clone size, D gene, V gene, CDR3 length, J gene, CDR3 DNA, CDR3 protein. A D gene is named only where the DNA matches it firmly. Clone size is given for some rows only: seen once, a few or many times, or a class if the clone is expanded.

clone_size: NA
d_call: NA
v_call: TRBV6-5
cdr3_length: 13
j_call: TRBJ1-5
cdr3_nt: TGTGCCAGCAGTTCCGACTGGAATCAGCCCCAGCATTTT
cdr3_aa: CASSSDWNQPQHF

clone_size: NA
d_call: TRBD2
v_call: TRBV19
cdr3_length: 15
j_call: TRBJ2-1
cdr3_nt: TGTGCCAGTAGTATCGGGACTAGCGGAAACAATGAGCAGTTCTTC
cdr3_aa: CASSIGTSGNNEQFF

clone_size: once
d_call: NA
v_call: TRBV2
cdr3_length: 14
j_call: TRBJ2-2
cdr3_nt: TGTGCCAGCAGTGACAGGGATGCCACCGGGGAGCTGTTTTTT
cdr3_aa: CASSDRDATGELFF

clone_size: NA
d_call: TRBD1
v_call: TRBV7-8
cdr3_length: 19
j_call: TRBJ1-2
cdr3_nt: TGTGCCAGCAGTAGTAGACAGGGGGGCAACCTAAGGATATTCTATGGCTACACCTTC
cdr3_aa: CASSSRQGGNLRIFYGYTF

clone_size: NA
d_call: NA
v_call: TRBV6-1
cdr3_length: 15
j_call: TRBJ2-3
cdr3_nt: TGTGCCAGCAGTGAGGGGACAAGAGGGGCAGATACGCAGTATTTT
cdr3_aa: CASSEGTRGADTQYF

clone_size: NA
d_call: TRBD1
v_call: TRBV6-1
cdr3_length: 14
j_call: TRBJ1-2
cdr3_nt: TGTGCCAGCAGTGAAGCTTGGCAGGGGGCTGGCTACACCTTC
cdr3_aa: CASSEAWQGAGYTF

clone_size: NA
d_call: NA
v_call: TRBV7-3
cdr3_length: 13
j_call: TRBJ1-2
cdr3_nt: TGTGCCAGCAGCTTAGGCAGGGCCTATGGCTACACCTTC
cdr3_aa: CASSLGRAYGYTF

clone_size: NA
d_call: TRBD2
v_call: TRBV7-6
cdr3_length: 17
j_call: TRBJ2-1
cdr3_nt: TGTGCCAGCAGCTTAGAAAGTGGACTAGCGCCATTCAATGAGCAGTTCTTC
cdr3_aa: CASSLESGLAPFNEQFF

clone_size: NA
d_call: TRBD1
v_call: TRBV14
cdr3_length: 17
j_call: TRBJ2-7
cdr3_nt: TGTGCCAGCAGCCTTCCACCCCGACAGGGGGGCTCCTACGAGCAGTACTTC
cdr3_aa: CASSLPPRQGGSYEQYF

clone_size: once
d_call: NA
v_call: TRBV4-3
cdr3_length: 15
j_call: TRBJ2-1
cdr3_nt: TGCGCCAGCAGCCGGGGAGTTGTCCTTTACAATGAGCAGTTCTTC
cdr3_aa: CASSRGVVLYNEQFF

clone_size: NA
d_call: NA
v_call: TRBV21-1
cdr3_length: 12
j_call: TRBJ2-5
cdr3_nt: TGTGCCAGCAGTGGACAGGGAGAGACCCAGTACTTC
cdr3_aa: CASSGQGETQYF

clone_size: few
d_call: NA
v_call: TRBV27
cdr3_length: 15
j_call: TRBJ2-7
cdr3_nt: TGTGCCAGCTCCCCGGTGACAGAGGTTCCCTACGAGCAGTACTTC
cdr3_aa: CASSPVTEVPYEQYF

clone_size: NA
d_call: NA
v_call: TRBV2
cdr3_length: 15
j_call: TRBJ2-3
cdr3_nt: TGTGCCAGCAGTGAAGGCCAAACTTTCACAGATACGCAGTATTTT
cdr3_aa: CASSEGQTFTDTQYF

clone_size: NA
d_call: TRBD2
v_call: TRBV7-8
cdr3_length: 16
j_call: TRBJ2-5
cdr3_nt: TGTGCCAGCAGCTTCACGTGGGGGGGGAAACAAGAGACCCAGTACTTC
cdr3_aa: CASSFTWGGKQETQYF

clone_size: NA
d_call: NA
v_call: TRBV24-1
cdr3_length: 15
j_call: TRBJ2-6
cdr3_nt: TGTGCCACCAGTGACCCGAGCTCTGGGGCCAACGTCCTGACTTTC
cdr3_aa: CATSDPSSGANVLTF

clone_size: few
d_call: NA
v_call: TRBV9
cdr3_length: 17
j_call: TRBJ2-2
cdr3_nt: TGTGCCAGCAGCGTAGGGGGAGGTCTGGCTCCTACCGGGGAGCTGTTTTTT
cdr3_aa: CASSVGGGLAPTGELFF

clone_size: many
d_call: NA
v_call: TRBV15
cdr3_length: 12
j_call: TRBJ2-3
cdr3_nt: TGTGCCACCAGCAGGCTCGGAGATACGCAGTATTTT
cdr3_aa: CATSRLGDTQYF

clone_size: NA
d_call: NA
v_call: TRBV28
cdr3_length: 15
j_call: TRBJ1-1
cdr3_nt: TGTGCCAGCAGTTTATGGGGGGGGAGGCGCACTGAAGCTTTCTTT
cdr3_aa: CASSLWGGRRTEAFF

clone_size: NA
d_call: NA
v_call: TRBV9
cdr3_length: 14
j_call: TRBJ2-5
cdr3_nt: TGTGCCAGCAGCGTAGGGGGGCTTCGGGAGACCCAGTACTTC
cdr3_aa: CASSVGGLRETQYF

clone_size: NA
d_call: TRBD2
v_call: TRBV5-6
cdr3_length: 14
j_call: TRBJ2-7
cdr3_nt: TGTGCCAGCAGCCCGGGACTAGCTCACTACGAGCAGTACTTC
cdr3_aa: CASSPGLAHYEQYF

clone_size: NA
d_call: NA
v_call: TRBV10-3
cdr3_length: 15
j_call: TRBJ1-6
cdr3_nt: TGTGCCATCAGTGAGTCTTCACAGGTTAATTCACCCCTCCACTTT
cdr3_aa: CAISESSQVNSPLHF

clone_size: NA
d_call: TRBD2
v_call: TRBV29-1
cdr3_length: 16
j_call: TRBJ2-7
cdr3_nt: TGCAGCGTCGAAGGTTGGGTAGCGGGAAAGGAACGCGAGCAGTACTTC
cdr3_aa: CSVEGWVAGKEREQYF

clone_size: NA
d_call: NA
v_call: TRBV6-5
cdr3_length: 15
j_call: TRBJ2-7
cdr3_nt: TGTGCCAGCAGGGATCGTTACAGGGCGGTAAACGAGCAGTACTTC
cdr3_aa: CASRDRYRAVNEQYF

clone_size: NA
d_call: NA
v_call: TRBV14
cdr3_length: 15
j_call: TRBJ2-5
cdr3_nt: TGTGCCAGCAGCCAAGGACTTCTGGTCGGGGAGACCCAGTACTTC
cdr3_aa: CASSQGLLVGETQYF

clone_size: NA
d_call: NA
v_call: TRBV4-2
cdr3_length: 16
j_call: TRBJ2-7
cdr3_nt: TGTGCCAGCAGCCAAGATCTTTTAGGACACCTCTACGAGCAGTACTTC
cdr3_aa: CASSQDLLGHLYEQYF

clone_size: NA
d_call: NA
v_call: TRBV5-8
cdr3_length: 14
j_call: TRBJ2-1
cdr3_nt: TGTGCCAGCAGCTTGGGGGCGGGGTACAATGAGCAGTTCTTC
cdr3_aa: CASSLGAGYNEQFF

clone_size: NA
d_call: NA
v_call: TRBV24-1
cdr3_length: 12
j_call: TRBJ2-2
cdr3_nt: TGTGCCACCAGACCCCAGGGGGGGGAGCTGTTTTTT
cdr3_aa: CATRPQGGELFF

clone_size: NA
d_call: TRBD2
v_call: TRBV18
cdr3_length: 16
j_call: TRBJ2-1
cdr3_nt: TGTGCCAGCTCACTCAAGACTAGCGGTCCTTACAATGAGCAGTTCTTC
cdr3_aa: CASSLKTSGPYNEQFF

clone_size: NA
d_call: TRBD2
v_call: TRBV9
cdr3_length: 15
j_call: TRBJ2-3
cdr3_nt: TGTGCCAGCAGCTCGCTGGGGGGGGACACAGATACGCAGTATTTT
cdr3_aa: CASSSLGGDTDTQYF

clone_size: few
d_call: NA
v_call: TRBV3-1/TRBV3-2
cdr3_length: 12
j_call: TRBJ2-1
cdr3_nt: TGTGCCAGCGGGCAGACTAACAATGAGCAGTTCTTC
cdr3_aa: CASGQTNNEQFF

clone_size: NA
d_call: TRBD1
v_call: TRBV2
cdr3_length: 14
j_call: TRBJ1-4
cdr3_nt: TGTGCCAGCAGGCCCGGACAGGGAAACGAAAAACTGTTTTTT
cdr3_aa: CASRPGQGNEKLFF

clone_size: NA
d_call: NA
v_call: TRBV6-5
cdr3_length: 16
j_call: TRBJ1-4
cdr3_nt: TGTGCCAGCAGTTACCCATATGAGAGGTTCGAAGAAAAACTGTTTTTT
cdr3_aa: CASSYPYERFEEKLFF

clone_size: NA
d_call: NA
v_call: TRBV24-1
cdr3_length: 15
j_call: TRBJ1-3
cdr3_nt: TGTGCCACCAGTGATTGGACAGACTCTGGAAACACCATATATTTT
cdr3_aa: CATSDWTDSGNTIYF

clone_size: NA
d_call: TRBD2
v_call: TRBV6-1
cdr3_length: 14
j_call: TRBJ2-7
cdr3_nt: TGTGCCAGCAGTGAAGGGGGACTAGCGAAAGAGCAGTACTTC
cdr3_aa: CASSEGGLAKEQYF

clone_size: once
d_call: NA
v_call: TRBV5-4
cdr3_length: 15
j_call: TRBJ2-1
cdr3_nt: TGTGCCAGCACCCCGAATGTGGTCAGAGGAAATGAGCAGTTCTTC
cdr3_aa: CASTPNVVRGNEQFF

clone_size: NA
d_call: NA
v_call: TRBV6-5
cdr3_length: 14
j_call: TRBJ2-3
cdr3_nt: TGTGCCAGCAGTTACTCCCCCGGCACAGATACGCAGTATTTT
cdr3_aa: CASSYSPGTDTQYF

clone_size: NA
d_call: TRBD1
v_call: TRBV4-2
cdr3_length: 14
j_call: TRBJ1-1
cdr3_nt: TGTGCCAGCAGCCTCTGGGACAGGGACACTGAAGCTTTCTTT
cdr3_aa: CASSLWDRDTEAFF

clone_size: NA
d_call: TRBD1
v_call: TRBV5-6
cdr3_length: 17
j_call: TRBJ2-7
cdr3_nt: TGTGCCAGCAGTTCGGTGGACAGGGTAGAAGCTTACTACGAGCAGTACTTC
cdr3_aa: CASSSVDRVEAYYEQYF

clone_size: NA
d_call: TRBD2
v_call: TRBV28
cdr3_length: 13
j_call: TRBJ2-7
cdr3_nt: TGTGCCACCTACTCGGGGGGGGCCTACGAGCAGTACTTC
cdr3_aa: CATYSGGAYEQYF

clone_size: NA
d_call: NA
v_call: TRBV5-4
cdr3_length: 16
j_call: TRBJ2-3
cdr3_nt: TGTGCCAGCAGCTCGCAGGGGGGTGTTCGCACAGATACGCAGTATTTT
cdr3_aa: CASSSQGGVRTDTQYF

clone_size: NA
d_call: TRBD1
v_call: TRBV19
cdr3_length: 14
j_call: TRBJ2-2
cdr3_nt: TGTGCCAGTAGGGGGACAGGGGGTAATGGGGAGCTGTTTTTT
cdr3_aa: CASRGTGGNGELFF

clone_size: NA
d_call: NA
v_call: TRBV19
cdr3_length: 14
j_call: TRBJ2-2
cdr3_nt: TGTGCCAGTAGTATAGTGGGGGGAACCGGGGAGCTGTTTTTT
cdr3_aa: CASSIVGGTGELFF

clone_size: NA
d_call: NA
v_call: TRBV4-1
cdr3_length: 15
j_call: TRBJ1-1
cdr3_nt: TGCGCCAGCAGCCTAGGGGGTCTGGGGTACACTGAAGCTTTCTTT
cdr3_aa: CASSLGGLGYTEAFF

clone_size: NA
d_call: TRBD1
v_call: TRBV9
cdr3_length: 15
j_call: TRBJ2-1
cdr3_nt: TGTGCCAGCAGCGCCGCGGGACAGGGCTACAATGAGCAGTTCTTC
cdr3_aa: CASSAAGQGYNEQFF

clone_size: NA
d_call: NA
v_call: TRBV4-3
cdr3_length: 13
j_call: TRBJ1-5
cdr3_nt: TGCGCCAGCAGCCTCGGTCCCAATCAGCCCCAGCATTTT
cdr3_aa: CASSLGPNQPQHF

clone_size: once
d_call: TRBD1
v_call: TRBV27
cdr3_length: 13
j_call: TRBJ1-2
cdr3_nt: TGTGCCAGCAGCCTGACAGGGAGGACTGGCTACACCTTC
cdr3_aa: CASSLTGRTGYTF

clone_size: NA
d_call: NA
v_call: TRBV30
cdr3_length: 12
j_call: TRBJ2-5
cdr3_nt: TGTGCCTGGAGGAAGGGGATCGAGACCCAGTACTTC
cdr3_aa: CAWRKGIETQYF

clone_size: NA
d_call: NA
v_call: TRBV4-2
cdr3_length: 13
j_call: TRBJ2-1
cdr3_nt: TGTGCCAGCAGCCAAGACCTCCCCAATGAGCAGTTCTTC
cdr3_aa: CASSQDLPNEQFF

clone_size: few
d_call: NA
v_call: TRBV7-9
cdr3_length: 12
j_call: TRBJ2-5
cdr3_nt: TGTGCCAGCAGCCGGGGGCAAGAGACCCAGTACTTC
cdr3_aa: CASSRGQETQYF

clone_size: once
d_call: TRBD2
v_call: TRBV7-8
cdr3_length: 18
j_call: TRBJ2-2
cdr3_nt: TGTGCCAGCAGCTTTATGGTGGCTAGCGGGAGGTTCACCGGGGAGCTGTTTTTT
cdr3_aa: CASSFMVASGRFTGELFF

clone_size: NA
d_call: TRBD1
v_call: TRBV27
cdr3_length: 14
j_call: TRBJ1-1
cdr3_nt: TGTGCCAGCAGGACGACAGGGGGTTATACTGAAGCTTTCTTT
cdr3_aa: CASRTTGGYTEAFF

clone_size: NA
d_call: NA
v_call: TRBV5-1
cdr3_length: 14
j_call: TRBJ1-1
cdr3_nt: TGCGCCAGCAGCTTGGGACAGCAGAACACTGAAGCTTTCTTT
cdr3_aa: CASSLGQQNTEAFF

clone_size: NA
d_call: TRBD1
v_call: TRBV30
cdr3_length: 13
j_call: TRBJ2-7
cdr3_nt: TGTGCCTGGAGTGTACGTACAGGGGCAGAGCAGTACTTC
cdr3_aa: CAWSVRTGAEQYF

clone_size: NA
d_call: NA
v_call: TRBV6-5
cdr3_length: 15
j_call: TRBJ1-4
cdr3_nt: TGTGCCAGCAGTAGTTCGGGGGCAACTAATGAAAAACTGTTTTTT
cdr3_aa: CASSSSGATNEKLFF